This T cell receptor beta chain originates from a study of blood T cells in healthy people across ages. In this sample, this clonotype turned up once. Each sample had at least 7 million PBMCs isolated. Per individual sample, total RNA of at least 5 micrograms was extracted. Then a second PCR, running about 7 to 11 cycles, was carried out with a sample-barcoded 5' primer and a J-beta primer mix. TCRdb called the 5' RACE reads again in MiXCR, with one record for every CDR3 protein. Of 850,000 to 1,000,000 distinct CDR3 sequences listed, about 48% were seen once; the top ten hold 13%. The CDR3 consists of 16 residues. Trimming pared 1 base from V and 7 bases from J, leaving 17 bases between. The germline CDR1 and CDR2 sequences are SGHTA and FQGNSA.

V and J are TRBV7-2 and TRBJ2-1; D perhaps matches TRBD1 (5 bases). The specimen was blood. The source is a man aged 25-45 years in good health. This CDR3 reads CASSLVFLRVGNEQFF. CDR3 nucleotide sequence: TGTGCCAGCAGCTTAGTCTTTCTCAGGGTGGGGAATGAGCAGTTCTTC.